The clone carrying this TCR beta chain appeared a few times. The target antigen is unknown. Mismatch with germline at one junction end may stem from a read error. This entry comes from a study of blood T cells in healthy people across ages. Sample donors were healthy Caucasian individuals that came from Russia, aged roughly 6 to 100. Isolating PBMCs gave at least 6.5 million of these cells per sample. Germline CDR1 is SGHDN and CDR2 is FVKESK. The CDR3 is made up of 13 amino acids. Regarding the study as a whole: Samples with more naive T cells showed higher observed beta diversity. Diversity was higher, and naive CD4+ cells more numerous, in long-lived donors than in aged donors.

A second 7 to 11 cycle PCR used barcoded and J-beta primers. MiXCR was run by TCRdb on the 5' RACE reads, yielding one entry per CDR3 protein. This table has over 550,000 distinct CDR3 sequences, less than 35% appearing once. This TCR derives from an elderly woman in good health. V is TRBV14 and J is TRBJ2-5; D perhaps matches TRBD1 (6 bases). Sequenced: blood. This CDR3 reads CASSLGHRETRYF. The CDR3 region has the DNA TGTGCCAGCAGCCTGGGACATAGAGAGACCCGGTACTTC.